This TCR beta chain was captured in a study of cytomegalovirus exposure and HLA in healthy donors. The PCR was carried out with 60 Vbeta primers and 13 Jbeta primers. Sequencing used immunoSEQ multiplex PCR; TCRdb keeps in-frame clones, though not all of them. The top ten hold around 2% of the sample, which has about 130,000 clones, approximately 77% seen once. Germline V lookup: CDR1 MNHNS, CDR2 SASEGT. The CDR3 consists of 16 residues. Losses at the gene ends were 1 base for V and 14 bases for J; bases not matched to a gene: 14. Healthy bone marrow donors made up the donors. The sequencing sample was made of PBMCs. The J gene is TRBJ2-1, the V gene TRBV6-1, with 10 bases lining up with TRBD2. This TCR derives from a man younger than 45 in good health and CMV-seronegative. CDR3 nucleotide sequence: TGTGCCAGCAGTGAAGAGGTAGCGGGAGGACGATTCTCGGAGTTCTTC. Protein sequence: CASSEEVAGGRFSEFF.